The 3 T cell receptor beta chains below were found in one sample sequenced in a study of read filtering for tumor transcriptome and immune sequencing. From roughly 390 ng of RNA, a library with molecular barcoded alpha/delta and beta/gamma adaptors was made. MiXCR, applied by TCRdb to the reads, yields one record per CDR3 protein. The sample has roughly 41,000 distinct CDR3 sequences; roughly 13% are singletons. The specimen sequenced was a population of CD138-negative cells sorted from bone marrow. These receptor sequences come from a donor over 35 with multiple myeloma.

This clonotype showed up many times. The CDR3, as DNA: TGTGCCAGTAGTATCAATGAAGACACCGGGGAGCTGTTTTTT. The encoded protein is CASSINEDTGELFF. This rearrangement joins TRBV19 to TRBJ2-2, with D hard to call. This CDR3 spans 14 amino acids. Germline values: CDR1 LNHDA, CDR2 SQIVND (reference sequence). The V end lost 3 bases, the J end lost 3 bases, and 8 bases lay between the germline ends.

This clonotype was seen ten or more times. This chain connects TRBV4-1 to TRBJ2-7, with 10 nucleotides matching TRBD2. Per the germline V gene, CDR1 is MGHRA and CDR2 is YSYEKL. This CDR3 region has 16 residues. Trimming removed 4 bases from V and 2 bases from J; junction bases left unmatched: 8. This CDR3 is CASSPIPSGSTYEQYF. The CDR3, as DNA: TGCGCCAGCAGCCCGATACCTAGCGGGAGTACCTACGAGCAGTACTTC.

This clonotype was observed at least ten times. This chain joins TRBV6-6 and TRBJ2-1; 9 nucleotides align to TRBD1. The CDR3 spans 15 residues. V gave up 6 bases and J gave up 6 bases; unmatched junction bases: 9. CDR1 MNHNY and CDR2 SVGAGI come from the germline V gene (reference sequence). The CDR3 DNA is TGTGCCAGCAGCCGAGGGACAGGGAAGGGCAATGAGCAGTTCTTC. This sequence encodes CASSRGTGKGNEQFF.